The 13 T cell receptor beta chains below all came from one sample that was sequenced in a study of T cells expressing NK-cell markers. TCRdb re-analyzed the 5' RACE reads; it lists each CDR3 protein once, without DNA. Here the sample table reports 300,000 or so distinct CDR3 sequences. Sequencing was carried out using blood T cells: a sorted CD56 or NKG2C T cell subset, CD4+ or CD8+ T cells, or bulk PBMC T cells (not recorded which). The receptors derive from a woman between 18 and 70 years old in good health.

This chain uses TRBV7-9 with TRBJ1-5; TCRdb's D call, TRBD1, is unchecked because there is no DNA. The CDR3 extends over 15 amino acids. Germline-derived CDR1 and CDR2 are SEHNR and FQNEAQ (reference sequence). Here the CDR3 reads CASSLPGDRVQPQHF.

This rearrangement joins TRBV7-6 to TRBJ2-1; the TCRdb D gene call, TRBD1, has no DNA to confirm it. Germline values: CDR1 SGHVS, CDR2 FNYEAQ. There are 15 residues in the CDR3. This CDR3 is CASSSHRGSYNEQFF.

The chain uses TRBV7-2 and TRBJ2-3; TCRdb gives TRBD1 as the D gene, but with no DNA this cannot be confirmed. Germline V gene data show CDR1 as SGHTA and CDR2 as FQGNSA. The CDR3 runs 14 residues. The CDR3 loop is CASSHRQSTDTQYF.

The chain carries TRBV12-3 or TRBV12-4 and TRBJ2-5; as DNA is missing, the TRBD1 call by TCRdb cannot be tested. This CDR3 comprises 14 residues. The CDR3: CASSLLGGEETQYF.

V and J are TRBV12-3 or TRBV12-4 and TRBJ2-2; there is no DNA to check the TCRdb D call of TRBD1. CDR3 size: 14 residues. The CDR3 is CASSLQGGSGELFF.

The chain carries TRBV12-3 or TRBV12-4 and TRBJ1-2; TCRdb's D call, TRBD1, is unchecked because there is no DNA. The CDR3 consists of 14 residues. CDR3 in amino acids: CASSTGLQNYGYTF.

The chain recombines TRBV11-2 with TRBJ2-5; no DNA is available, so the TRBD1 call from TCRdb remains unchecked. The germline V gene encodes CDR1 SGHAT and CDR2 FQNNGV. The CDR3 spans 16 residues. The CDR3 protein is CASSSPRDRGLETQYF.

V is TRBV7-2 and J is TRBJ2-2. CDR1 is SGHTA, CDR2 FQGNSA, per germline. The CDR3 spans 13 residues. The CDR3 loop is CASSLVYTGELFF.

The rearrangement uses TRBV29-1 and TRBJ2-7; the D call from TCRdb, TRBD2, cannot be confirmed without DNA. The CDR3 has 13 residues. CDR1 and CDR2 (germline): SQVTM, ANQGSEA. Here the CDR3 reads CSVFRGYPYEQYF.

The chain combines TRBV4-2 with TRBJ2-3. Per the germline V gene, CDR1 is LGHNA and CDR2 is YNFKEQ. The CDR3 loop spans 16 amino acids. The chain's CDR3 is CASSQVFSGNTDTQYF.

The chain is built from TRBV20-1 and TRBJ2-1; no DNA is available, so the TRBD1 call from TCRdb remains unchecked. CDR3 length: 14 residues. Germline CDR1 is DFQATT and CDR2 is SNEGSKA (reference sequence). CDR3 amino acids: CSAPDRGLNNEQFF.

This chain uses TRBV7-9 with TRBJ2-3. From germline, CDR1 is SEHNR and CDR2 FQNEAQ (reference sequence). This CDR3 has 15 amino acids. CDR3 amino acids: CASSFIGAATDTQYF.

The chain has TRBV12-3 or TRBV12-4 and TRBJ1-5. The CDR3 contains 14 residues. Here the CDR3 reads CASSAGSSNQPQHF.